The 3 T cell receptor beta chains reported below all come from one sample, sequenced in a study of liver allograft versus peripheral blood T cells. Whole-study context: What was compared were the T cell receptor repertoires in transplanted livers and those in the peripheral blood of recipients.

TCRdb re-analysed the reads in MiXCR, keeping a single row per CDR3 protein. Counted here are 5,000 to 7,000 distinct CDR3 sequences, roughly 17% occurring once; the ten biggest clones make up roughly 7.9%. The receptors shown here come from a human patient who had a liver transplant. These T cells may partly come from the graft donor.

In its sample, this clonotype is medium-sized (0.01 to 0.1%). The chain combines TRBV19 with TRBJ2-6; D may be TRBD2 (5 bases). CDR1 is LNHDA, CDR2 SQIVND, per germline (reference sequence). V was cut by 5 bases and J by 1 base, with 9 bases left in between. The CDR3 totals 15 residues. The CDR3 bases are TGTGCCAGTAGTCCTCAGCGGTCTGGGGCCAACGTCCTGACTTTC. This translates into CASSPQRSGANVLTF.

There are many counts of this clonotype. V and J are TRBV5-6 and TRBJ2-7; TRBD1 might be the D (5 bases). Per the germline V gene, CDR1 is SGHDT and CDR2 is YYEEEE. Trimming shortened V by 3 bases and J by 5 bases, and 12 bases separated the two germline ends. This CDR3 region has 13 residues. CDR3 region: CASSSTVNHEQYF. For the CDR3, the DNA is TGTGCCAGCAGCTCGACAGTGAACCACGAGCAGTACTTC.

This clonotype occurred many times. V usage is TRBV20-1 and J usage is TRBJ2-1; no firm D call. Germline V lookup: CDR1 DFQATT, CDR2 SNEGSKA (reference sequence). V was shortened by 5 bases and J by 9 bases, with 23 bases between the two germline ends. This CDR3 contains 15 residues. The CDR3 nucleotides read TGCAGTGCTTCAGAGAGCCCTAGTCAGAAGAGTGAGCAGTTCTTC. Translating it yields CSASESPSQKSEQFF.